The 27 T cell receptor beta chains presented below share a single source sample, sequenced in a study of shared clonotypes between healthy human individuals. Sequencing was performed with immunoSEQ multiplex PCR; in TCRdb, only in-frame clones are kept and a portion is missing. The sample lists hundreds of thousands of clones; 60% to 80% were seen once. Sequenced input: memory CD4+ T cells sorted from blood. Stated subset: CD45RA-negative fraction. These TCRs come from a woman aged 25 to 39 in good health.

The CDR3 loop reads CASSQSGACKEAFF. For the CDR3, the DNA is TGCGCCAGCAGTCAATCGGGGGCGTGTAAGGAAGCTTTCTTT. The chain is built from TRBV23-1 and TRBJ1-1, with a tentative D call TRBD1 (6 bases). TRBV23-1 is an open reading frame whose function is uncertain. The V and J ends lost 0 bases and 8 bases respectively, with 13 bases between them. The CDR3 sequence is 14 residues long.

This rearrangement joins TRBV6-5 to TRBJ1-5; D not certain. V lost 6 bases and J lost 5, with 14 bases in between. This CDR3 comprises 14 residues. Germline lookup yields CDR1 MNHEY and CDR2 SVGAGI. DNA for the CDR3: TGTGCCAGCAGGCCCTATCAACGTGATCAGCCCCAGCATTTT. Its protein is CASRPYQRDQPQHF.

V usage is TRBV5-4 and J usage is TRBJ1-1; D is unresolved. V lost 0 bases, J lost 4 bases, and 13 bases lay in between. The germline V gene has CDR1 SGHNT and CDR2 YYREEE (reference sequence). This CDR3 comprises 15 residues. The CDR3 region is CASSLEWGTLTEAFF. CDR3 in DNA: TGTGCCAGCAGCTTGGAATGGGGTACCCTCACTGAAGCTTTCTTT.

The chain employs TRBV6-1 and TRBJ2-7; D tentatively fits TRBD1 or TRBD2 (6 bases each). Germline lookup yields CDR1 MNHNS and CDR2 SASEGT. The V end was cut by 2 bases, the J end by 3 bases, with 14 bases between. This CDR3 has 15 amino acids. The CDR3 bases are TGTGCCAGCAGTGAACTGGGGGGCTCGGTCTACGAGCAGTACTTC. It yields the protein CASSELGGSVYEQYF.

The CDR3 is CASTRSPAGGGRSYNEQFF. The CDR3 DNA sequence: TGCGCCAGCACCCGGAGCCCAGCGGGAGGGGGTCGCTCCTACAATGAGCAGTTCTTC. The J gene is TRBJ2-1, the V gene TRBV5-1; TRBD2 matches at 10 bases. Germline assignment: CDR1 SGHRS and CDR2 YFSETQ. The ends lost 6 bases at V and 0 bases at J; junction bases unmatched: 15. The CDR3 sequence is 19 residues long.

The rearrangement joins TRBV11-2 to TRBJ2-1, with a weak D call TRBD2 (6 bases). Germline assignment: CDR1 SGHAT and CDR2 FQNNGV. The CDR3 extends over 16 amino acids. V lost 5 bases and J 6 bases, leaving 20 bases between the germline ends. The CDR3, as DNA: TGTGCCAGCAGCGTCGCCCGTAGCGGAAACTTCAATGAGCAGTTCTTC. Amino acid sequence: CASSVARSGNFNEQFF.

The rearrangement uses TRBV5-1 and TRBJ2-5; 12 bases map to TRBD1. V lost 0 bases, J lost 4 bases, and 4 bases stayed unmatched. Per germline, CDR1 SGHRS and CDR2 YFSETQ. The CDR3 consists of 16 residues. CDR3 protein: CASSLGDRGRLETQYF. DNA of the CDR3: TGCGCCAGCAGCTTGGGGGACAGGGGGCGTCTAGAGACCCAGTACTTC. The full variable domain, with the rest looked up from reference TRBV5-1 and TRBJ2-5, is KAGVTQTPRYLIKTRGQQVTLSCSPISGHRSVSWYQQTPGQGLQFLFEYFSETQRNKGNFPGRFSGRQFSNSRSEMNVSTLELGDSALYLCASSLGDRGRLETQYFGPGTRLLVL.

This clone showed up just once. This chain connects TRBV19 to TRBJ2-3; D is perhaps TRBD2 (6 bases). The V gene lost 5 bases and the J gene lost 0 bases, with 9 bases spanning the gap. This CDR3 region has 14 residues. CDR1 LNHDA and CDR2 SQIVND come from the germline V gene (reference sequence). The CDR3 protein is CASSGGKSTDTQYF. The CDR3 DNA sequence: TGTGCCAGTAGTGGCGGGAAAAGCACAGATACGCAGTATTTT.

This clone was counted once. This chain joins TRBV9 and TRBJ2-3; D is uncertain. The V gene's germline CDR1 is SGDLS and CDR2 YYNGEE. There are 13 residues in the CDR3. Trimming left V 4 bases short and J 2 bases short, with 8 bases between. CDR3 coding DNA: TGTGCCAGCAGCCAACGGGCCACAGATACGCAGTATTTT. Amino acids: CASSQRATDTQYF.

V is TRBV27 and J is TRBJ2-3; D gene unclear. Germline V gene lookup returns CDR1 MNHEY and CDR2 SMNVEV (reference sequence). The CDR3 sequence is 14 residues long. V was pared by 2 bases and J by 4 bases, with 10 bases between. The CDR3 DNA follows: TGTGCCAGCAGTTTAACGAGACTTTCAGATACGCAGTATTTT. Its translation: CASSLTRLSDTQYF.

This sequence joins TRBV28 and TRBJ1-2; tentatively, D is TRBD1 (5 bases). Germline V gene lookup returns CDR1 MDHEN and CDR2 SYDVKM. This CDR3 contains 14 residues. V gave up 5 bases and J gave up 1 base, with 11 bases separating them. The CDR3 nucleotides are TGTGCCAGCAGTCCAGGGTTCCGTAACTATGGCTACACCTTC. It translates to CASSPGFRNYGYTF.

The table lists this clone with a count of one. The rearrangement links TRBV28 to TRBJ2-7; 7 nucleotides align to TRBD1. This CDR3 has 14 amino acids. The junction had 9 bases not matched to a gene; V was cut back by 6 bases and J by 4 bases. Germline CDR1 is MDHEN and CDR2 is SYDVKM. CDR3 amino acids: CASSSTGILYEQYF. The CDR3 DNA sequence: TGTGCCAGCAGCTCGACAGGGATTCTTTACGAGCAGTACTTC.

The chain is built from TRBV4-1 and TRBJ1-5; D gene ambiguous. Germline V gene lookup returns CDR1 MGHRA and CDR2 YSYEKL. The CDR3 runs to 15 residues. Trimming pared 1 base from V and 4 bases from J, leaving 11 bases between. CDR3 protein: CASSQVVNTNQPQHF. The DNA of the CDR3 is TGCGCCAGCAGCCAAGTGGTGAATACTAATCAGCCCCAGCATTTT.

The J gene is TRBJ1-2, the V gene TRBV7-9; D not certain. V was pared by 1 base and J by 4 bases, with 10 bases between. The CDR3 spans 14 residues. The germline V gene has CDR1 SEHNR and CDR2 FQNEAQ (reference sequence). The CDR3 DNA follows: TGTGCCAGCAGCTTAGGACGGGAGTCCTATGGCTACACCTTC. As protein: CASSLGRESYGYTF.

This sequence joins TRBV5-1 and TRBJ2-5; TRBD1 agrees at 8 bases. Looked up from germline, CDR1 is SGHRS and CDR2 is YFSETQ. V lost 4 bases and J lost 6; bases outside the gene matches: 11. This CDR3 contains 15 residues. CDR3 residues: CASSESDRDLKTQYF. DNA of the CDR3: TGCGCCAGCAGCGAGTCGGACAGGGATTTGAAGACCCAGTACTTC.

This clone was found a few times. The chain combines TRBV7-2 with TRBJ1-5; D remains unclear. CDR1 is SGHTA and CDR2 is FQGNSA in the germline V gene. Trimming shortened V by 3 bases and J by 0 bases, and 3 bases separated the two germline ends. This CDR3 has 13 amino acids. The CDR3 loop is CASSFFSNQPQHF. CDR3 DNA sequence: TGTGCCAGCAGCTTTTTTAGCAATCAGCCCCAGCATTTT.

This chain uses TRBV27 with TRBJ1-5; no definite D call. Germline loops: CDR1 MNHEY, CDR2 SMNVEV (reference sequence). The CDR3 extends over 15 amino acids. V was trimmed by 2 bases and J by 4 bases, leaving 12 bases between them. The CDR3 coding sequence is TGTGCCAGCAGTTTACGCCCAATGTCTAATCAGCCCCAGCATTTT. Its translation: CASSLRPMSNQPQHF.

This clone was counted between two and nine times. The chain is built from TRBV6-1 and TRBJ2-1, with no clear D. In germline, CDR1 is MNHNS, CDR2 SASEGT. This CDR3 region has 14 residues. Trimming took off 5 bases at V and 7 bases at J, with 15 bases between the two ends. CDR3 DNA: TGTGCCAGCAGTCCACGCAGTAGTCGGAATGAGCAGTTCTTC. Its protein is CASSPRSSRNEQFF.

The chain links TRBV5-1 to TRBJ1-1; perhaps TRBD1 as D (5 bases). V gave up 3 bases and J gave up 8 bases, with 17 bases separating them. This CDR3 has 14 amino acids. The V gene's germline CDR1 is SGHRS and CDR2 YFSETQ. The CDR3 region has the DNA TGCGCCAGCAGCTCGGAACCGGGACCCCGAGAAGCTTTCTTT. This sequence encodes CASSSEPGPREAFF.

The V call is TRBV4-1, the J call TRBJ2-3; 9 bases match TRBD2. CDR3 length: 16 residues. Germline V gene data show CDR1 as MGHRA and CDR2 as YSYEKL. V lost 6 bases and J lost 4; bases outside the gene matches: 11. The CDR3 DNA sequence: TGCGCCAGCAGAAAACCGGGTAGCGGGAGTTCAGATACGCAGTATTTT. Residues: CASRKPGSGSSDTQYF.

The chain combines TRBV28 with TRBJ2-2, with 8 bases fitting TRBD2. The CDR3 consists of 14 residues. Germline loops: CDR1 MDHEN, CDR2 SYDVKM. Trimming cost V 6 bases and J 6 bases; bases outside gene matches: 6. The CDR3 nucleotides read TGTGCCAGCAGAAAAGCGGGAGCGGCCGGGGAGCTGTTTTTT. Protein product: CASRKAGAAGELFF.

J is TRBJ2-1 and V is TRBV15; 9 bases are a match to TRBD2. V lost 4 bases, J lost 9 bases, and 16 bases stayed unmatched. Germline assignment: CDR1 LNHNV and CDR2 YYDKDF (reference sequence). CDR3 length: 17 residues. The CDR3 here is CATSKTRGRATSGEQFF. CDR3 bases: TGTGCCACCAGCAAAACAAGGGGCAGGGCGACTAGCGGTGAGCAGTTCTTC.

This clone was recorded once. The chain combines TRBV28 with TRBJ2-4; perhaps TRBD2 as D (6 bases). V lost 5 bases and J 1 base, leaving 18 bases between the germline ends. CDR1 MDHEN and CDR2 SYDVKM come from the germline V gene. The CDR3 totals 17 residues. Here the CDR3 reads CASSVRGRPGAKNIQYF. The CDR3 nucleotides read TGTGCCAGCAGTGTAAGAGGGAGGCCCGGGGCCAAAAACATTCAGTACTTC.

The chain joins TRBV19 to TRBJ2-6, with TRBD1 matching over 7 bases. Per the germline V gene, CDR1 is LNHDA and CDR2 is SQIVND (reference sequence). The CDR3 contains 18 residues. The V segment lost 3 bases and the J segment 4 bases; nucleotides outside the gene matches: 12. The CDR3 reads CASSMVGQFSTGANVLTF. The CDR3 DNA reads as TGTGCCAGTAGTATGGTGGGACAGTTTTCTACGGGGGCCAACGTCCTGACTTTC.

This chain joins TRBV18 and TRBJ2-7, with a possible D match to TRBD1 (5 bases). Deletions cut 4 bases from V and 7 bases from J, with 14 bases between. The CDR3 has 13 amino acids. Germline assignment: CDR1 KGHSH and CDR2 LQKENI. The CDR3 protein is CASSRQGELEQYF. In DNA, the CDR3 is TGTGCCAGCTCACGTCAGGGTGAATTAGAGCAGTACTTC.

This clone was recorded many times. The same CDR3 can be traced to other DNA sequences in this sample. The gene calls are TRBV20-1 and TRBJ1-1; the match to TRBD1 covers 8 bases. The CDR3 runs to 11 residues. Trimming cost V 6 bases and J 3 bases; bases outside gene matches: 0. The germline gives CDR1 DFQATT, CDR2 SNEGSKA (reference sequence). The CDR3 loop reads CSADRDTEAFF. The CDR3 DNA follows: TGCAGTGCGGACAGGGACACTGAAGCTTTCTTT.

The V gene is TRBV27, the J gene TRBJ1-2; D is possibly TRBD1 (5 bases). Trimming removed 7 bases at V and 2 bases at J, with 26 bases between. CDR3 length equals 18 residues. CDR1 is MNHEY and CDR2 is SMNVEV in the germline V gene (reference sequence). This CDR3 is CASNPVGQGRGGNYGYTF. The CDR3 bases are TGTGCCAGCAACCCCGTCGGCCAGGGCCGTGGTGGCAACTATGGCTACACCTTC.